This passage covers 10 T cell receptor beta chains from one sample sequenced in a study of T cell repertoires in cytomegalovirus infection. MiXCR was run by TCRdb on the reads, yielding one entry per CDR3 protein. This table has roughly 120,000 distinct CDR3 sequences, 10% appearing once. Their recognized antigens are unknown. Sequenced sample: PBMCs, sequenced either directly or after in vitro stimulation (not recorded which). The receptors were sampled from a human donor in good health (CMV status not recorded). Some clones in this sample may be carry-over from other donors' samples.

This clonotype was counted at least ten times. At one end, the junction sequence differs from germline, possibly due to a read error. This chain joins TRBV6-2 or TRBV6-3 and TRBJ2-3, with D maybe TRBD2 (6 bases). CDR3 length: 12 amino acids. Looked up from germline, CDR1 is MNHEY and CDR2 is SVGEGT. CDR3 region: CASSSQRRAYAF. The CDR3 nucleotides are TGTGCCAGCAGTTCCCAGCGGAGGGCTTATGCTTTT.

In its sample, this clonotype was seen a few times. The J gene is TRBJ2-3, the V gene TRBV12-5; TRBD1 agrees at 9 bases. Trimming removed 6 bases from V and 7 bases from J; junction bases left unmatched: 5. CDR3 length equals 13 residues. Germline assignment: CDR1 LGHNT and CDR2 FRNRAP. CDR3 bases: TGTGCTAGTGGCACGGACAGGGGAAATACGCAGTATTTT. Translated: CASGTDRGNTQYF. Together with reference TRBV12-5 and TRBJ2-3, the CDR3 gives the full variable domain: DARVTQTPRHKVTEMGQEVTMRCQPILGHNTVFWYRQTMMQGLELLAYFRNRAPLDDSGMPKDRFSAEMPDATLATLKIQPSEPRDSAVYFCASGTDRGNTQYFGPGTRLTVL.

This clonotype was observed at least ten times. V is TRBV7-9 and J is TRBJ2-1, with a tentative D call TRBD1 (6 bases). V was cut by 5 bases and J by 4 bases, with 15 bases left in between. CDR1 and CDR2 (germline): SEHNR, FQNEAQ (reference sequence). The CDR3 has 15 amino acids. This CDR3 reads CASSNPGHQYNEQFF. In DNA form, the CDR3 reads TGTGCCAGCAGCAATCCGGGACACCAATACAATGAGCAGTTCTTC.

This clonotype has only a few counts. CDR3 residues: CASSRQGYSGNTIYF. The CDR3 bases are TGTGCCAGCAGCCGACAGGGATACTCTGGAAACACCATATATTTT. This chain uses TRBV7-9 with TRBJ1-3; 7 bases agree with TRBD1. The CDR3 runs to 15 residues. V was pared by 5 bases and J by 0 bases, with 4 bases of the junction left unmatched. The V gene's germline CDR1 is SEHNR and CDR2 FQNEAQ (reference sequence).

The sample holds many counts of this clonotype. The chain couples TRBV7-2 to TRBJ2-5; D is perhaps TRBD1 (5 bases). Trimming shortened V by 4 bases and J by 2 bases, and 11 bases separated the two germline ends. There are 14 residues in the CDR3. Germline-derived CDR1 and CDR2 are SGHTA and FQGNSA. The CDR3 sequence: CASSSQGSQETQYF. CDR3 nucleotide sequence: TGTGCCAGCAGCTCCCAGGGTTCTCAAGAGACCCAGTACTTC. The whole variable domain, filled in from reference TRBV7-2 and TRBJ2-5, reads GAGVSQSPSNKVTEKGKDVELRCDPISGHTALYWYRQSLGQGLEFLIYFQGNSAPDKSGLPSDRFSAERTGGSVSTLTIQRTQQEDSAVYLCASSSQGSQETQYFGPGTRLLVL.

This chain links TRBV18 with TRBJ2-7, with no clear D. This CDR3 comprises 14 residues. V was trimmed by 5 bases and J by 6 bases, leaving 17 bases between them. Germline V gives CDR1 KGHSH, CDR2 LQKENI. CDR3 sequence: CASSSAPISGEQYF. The CDR3 nucleotides are TGTGCCAGCTCAAGTGCCCCGATCTCCGGCGAGCAGTACTTC.

This clonotype was seen repeatedly, ten times or more. The CDR3 DNA reads as TGTGCCAGCAGCTCCGCGGGAGCAACTAATGAAAAACTGTTTTTT. Translated, it gives CASSSAGATNEKLFF. The V and J genes are TRBV7-2 and TRBJ1-4; D gene uncertain. V was cut by 4 bases and J by 0 bases, with 9 bases left in between. This CDR3 is 15 amino acids long. Germline V gene sequence: CDR1 SGHTA, CDR2 FQGNSA. The full variable domain, its missing parts supplied by reference TRBV7-2 and TRBJ1-4, is GAGVSQSPSNKVTEKGKDVELRCDPISGHTALYWYRQSLGQGLEFLIYFQGNSAPDKSGLPSDRFSAERTGGSVSTLTIQRTQQEDSAVYLCASSSAGATNEKLFFGSGTQLSVL.

This clonotype was observed many times. The chain couples TRBV11-3 to TRBJ2-1, with 15 bases fitting TRBD2. Germline CDR1 SGHNT, CDR2 YENEEA. The V gene end was trimmed by 1 base and the J gene end by 2 bases; junction bases not matched to a gene: 18. The length of the CDR3 is 23 residues. CDR3: CASSLVGRHLGTSGRKTYNEQFF. The CDR3 DNA follows: TGTGCCAGCAGCTTAGTCGGTCGTCACCTCGGGACTAGCGGGAGGAAAACCTACAATGAGCAGTTCTTC.

This chain uses TRBV19 with TRBJ2-3; 12 nucleotides agree with TRBD2. Germline CDR1 reads LNHDA; CDR2 reads SQIVND (reference sequence). The CDR3 consists of 17 residues. V was pared by 4 bases and J by 4 bases, with 9 bases of the junction left unmatched. CDR3 DNA sequence: TGTGCCAGTAGTACCCCTAAGACTAGCGGGAGCGCAGATACGCAGTATTTT. This gives the protein CASSTPKTSGSADTQYF.

This clonotype has a count of ten or more. The genes are TRBV27 and TRBJ2-1, with TRBD2 matching over 11 bases. CDR1 is MNHEY, CDR2 SMNVEV, per germline (reference sequence). This CDR3 contains 16 residues. Trimming cost V 5 bases and J 5 bases; bases outside gene matches: 8. CDR3 DNA: TGTGCCAGCAGTAACCACCTAGCGGGAGGTCACAATGAGCAGTTCTTC. This encodes CASSNHLAGGHNEQFF.